The 28 T cell receptor beta chains in this list originate from one sample, sequenced in a study of cytomegalovirus exposure and HLA in healthy donors. Amplification used 60 Vbeta primers and 13 Jbeta primers. Here immunoSEQ multiplex PCR was the method, and the copy in TCRdb shows in-frame clones only, minus some. The data hold under 200,000 clones, with over 75% observed a single time. Material for sequencing was PBMCs. The receptor set was obtained from a woman in her 30s in good health and CMV-seronegative.

In this sample, this clone turned up once. The chain has TRBV10-3 and TRBJ2-7, with D tentatively TRBD2 (6 bases). The germline gives CDR1 ENHRY, CDR2 SYGVKD. V gave up 6 bases and J gave up 2 bases, with 14 bases separating them. The CDR3 loop spans 14 amino acids. The CDR3 here is CAIRRGHPPYEQYF. As DNA, the CDR3 is TGTGCCATCAGGCGGGGCCACCCCCCCTACGAGCAGTACTTC.

The chain combines TRBV5-5 with TRBJ1-2; 7 nucleotides agree with TRBD1. Germline CDR1 is SGHKS and CDR2 is YYEKEE (reference sequence). V was pared by 3 bases and J by 5 bases, with 7 bases of the junction left unmatched. This CDR3 region has 14 residues. This chain's CDR3 is CASSSGLTGYGYTF. The CDR3 region has the DNA TGTGCCAGCAGCTCCGGACTGACAGGGTATGGCTACACCTTC.

The rearrangement joins TRBV5-1 to TRBJ2-3; 7 positions match TRBD2. V lost 7 bases to trimming and J lost 0 bases; unmatched junction nucleotides: 8. CDR3 length: 15 amino acids. Looked up from germline, CDR1 is SGHRS and CDR2 is YFSETQ. CDR3 sequence (DNA): TGCGCCAGCTGCCCCTCGGGAGGCAGCACAGATACGCAGTATTTT. Amino acid sequence: CASCPSGGSTDTQYF. The entire variable domain, with the rest obtained from reference TRBV5-1 and TRBJ2-3, is as follows: KAGVTQTPRYLIKTRGQQVTLSCSPISGHRSVSWYQQTPGQGLQFLFEYFSETQRNKGNFPGRFSGRQFSNSRSEMNVSTLELGDSALYLCASCPSGGSTDTQYFGPGTRLTVL.

The V call is TRBV19, the J call TRBJ1-2; D is unresolved. CDR3 size: 13 residues. From germline, CDR1 is LNHDA and CDR2 SQIVND (reference sequence). Trimming cost V 3 bases and J 1 base, with 6 bases left between them. CDR3 in DNA: TGTGCCAGTAGTATTTACTTTAACTATGGCTACACCTTC. Amino acids: CASSIYFNYGYTF.

J is TRBJ2-1 and V is TRBV7-2, with TRBD2 identical over 9 bases. The J segment lost 0 bases and the V segment lost 0 bases, leaving 3 bases of the junction unmatched. This CDR3 contains 17 residues. Germline lookup yields CDR1 SGHTA and CDR2 FQGNSA. The CDR3 sequence is CASSLAGGGASYNEQFF. The CDR3 DNA sequence: TGTGCCAGCAGCTTAGCCGGCGGGGGGGCCTCCTACAATGAGCAGTTCTTC.

The chain is built from TRBV19 and TRBJ1-5, with a possible D match to TRBD1 (5 bases). Germline CDR1 is LNHDA and CDR2 is SQIVND (reference sequence). Trimming cost V 2 bases and J 11 bases, with 13 bases left between them. The CDR3 is made up of 13 amino acids. CDR3 loop: CASSITAGPAQHF. The CDR3 DNA reads TGTGCCAGTAGTATAACCGCGGGACCGGCCCAGCATTTT.

The chain recombines TRBV2 with TRBJ1-6; D not resolved. In germline, CDR1 is SNHLY, CDR2 FYNNEI. This CDR3 is 15 amino acids long. V lost 5 bases and J lost 10, with 18 bases in between. The CDR3 reads CASSQSRPPRSPLHF. The CDR3, as DNA: TGTGCCAGCAGTCAGTCCCGGCCTCCCAGGTCACCCCTCCACTTT.

This chain uses TRBV30 with TRBJ1-3, with D uncertain. Trimming left V 2 bases short and J 0 bases short, with 8 bases between. The CDR3 is 14 residues long. Per the germline V gene, CDR1 is GTSNPN and CDR2 is SVGIG (reference sequence). The CDR3 loop is CAWSLGSSGNTIYF. The DNA for the CDR3 is TGTGCCTGGAGTTTGGGCAGCTCTGGAAACACCATATATTTT. Filled out from reference TRBV30 and TRBJ1-3, the complete variable domain reads SQTIHQWPATLVQPVGSPLSLECTVEGTSNPNLYWYRQAAGRGLQLLFYSVGIGQISSEVPQNLSASRPQDRQFILSSKKLLLSDSGFYLCAWSLGSSGNTIYFGEGSWLTVV.

This clone turned up a few times. The V call is TRBV4-1, the J call TRBJ1-2, with D tentatively TRBD1 (5 bases). The CDR3 has 13 amino acids. Trimming pared 1 base from V and 4 bases from J, leaving 7 bases between. The V gene's germline CDR1 is MGHRA and CDR2 YSYEKL. CDR3 residues: CASSQGRAYGYTF. The CDR3 DNA reads as TGCGCCAGCAGCCAAGGCAGGGCCTATGGCTACACCTTC.

The rearrangement uses TRBV6-6 and TRBJ2-5; tentative D call: TRBD2 (6 bases). The better agreement between TRBJ2-7 and the DNA end casts doubt on the J call. CDR1 MNHNY and CDR2 SVGAGI come from the germline V gene (reference sequence). CDR3 size: 14 residues. This CDR3 is CASSLGGGPYEQYF. As DNA, the CDR3 is TGTGCCAGCAGTTTGGGAGGTGGACCCTACGAGCAGTACTTC.

The chain carries TRBV19 and TRBJ2-1, with TRBD2 matching 10 bases. Germline CDR1 LNHDA, CDR2 SQIVND (reference sequence). The length of the CDR3 is 17 residues. The ends lost 0 bases at V and 8 bases at J; junction bases unmatched: 10. CDR3 sequence reads: CASSIDGTSARYDEQFF. The CDR3 DNA is TGTGCCAGTAGTATAGATGGGACTAGCGCACGGTATGATGAGCAGTTCTTC.

This chain connects TRBV9 to TRBJ2-1, with TRBD2 matching 13 bases. The CDR3 runs 16 residues. Unmatched junction bases numbered 11, after V lost 4 bases and J lost 10 bases. The V gene's germline CDR1 is SGDLS and CDR2 YYNGEE. The CDR3 loop reads CASSPRLAGGAKEQFF. CDR3 sequence (DNA): TGTGCCAGCAGCCCTAGACTAGCGGGGGGAGCAAAGGAGCAGTTCTTC.

This chain uses TRBV11-2 with TRBJ1-2; D ambiguous. Trimming left V 1 base short and J 4 bases short, with 16 bases between. The germline gives CDR1 SGHAT, CDR2 FQNNGV. This CDR3 comprises 16 residues. The CDR3 coding sequence is TGTGCCAGCAGCTTAGGGGCCGGAAACTCGATCTATGGCTACACCTTC. It specifies CASSLGAGNSIYGYTF. Combining the CDR3 with reference TRBV11-2 and TRBJ1-2 gives the whole variable domain EAGVAQSPRYKIIEKRQSVAFWCNPISGHATLYWYQQILGQGPKLLIQFQNNGVVDDSQLPKDRFSAERLKGVDSTLKIQPAKLEDSAVYLCASSLGAGNSIYGYTFGSGTRLTVV.

V gene TRBV10-3 combines with J gene TRBJ2-2, with a tentative D call TRBD2 (5 bases). Trimming removed 6 bases from V and 3 bases from J, with 5 bases in between. Germline-derived CDR1 and CDR2 are ENHRY and SYGVKD. This CDR3 is 12 amino acids long. CDR3 DNA sequence: TGTGCCATCAGCGGGGACACCGGGGAGCTGTTTTTT. Its translation is CAISGDTGELFF.

The V call is TRBV6-6, the J call TRBJ1-1; 7 bases map to TRBD1. The CDR3 runs 15 residues. The germline CDR1 and CDR2 sequences are MNHNY and SVGAGI (reference sequence). Trimming at V came to 5 bases and at J to 5 bases, leaving 11 bases not matched to a gene. The CDR3 DNA reads as TGTGCCAGCAGTCTGGGGACCAGGGGGAAAACTGAAGCTTTCTTT. Protein sequence: CASSLGTRGKTEAFF.

This clone was detected once. The CDR3 here is CAWTKQGDQPQHF. In DNA form, the CDR3 reads TGTGCCTGGACTAAGCAGGGGGACCAGCCCCAGCATTTT. The chain joins TRBV30 to TRBJ1-5; 7 bases line up with TRBD1. Germline V gene sequence: CDR1 GTSNPN, CDR2 SVGIG (reference sequence). Trimming took 4 bases from V and 7 from J; bases not matched to a gene: 7. This CDR3 is built from 13 residues.

V usage is TRBV4-1 and J usage is TRBJ2-3, with TRBD1 matching 7 bases. CDR1 MGHRA and CDR2 YSYEKL come from the germline V gene. The CDR3 covers 14 residues. J was trimmed by 5 bases and V by 5 bases; bases with no gene match: 7. CDR3 in amino acids: CASSKQGLGDTQYF. The DNA for the CDR3 is TGCGCCAGCAGCAAACAGGGGCTTGGAGATACGCAGTATTTT.

The V and J genes are TRBV7-2 and TRBJ2-1; D call uncertain. The V and J ends lost 4 bases and 7 bases respectively, with 11 bases between them. CDR3 length: 13 residues. Per germline, CDR1 SGHTA and CDR2 FQGNSA. CDR3 loop: CASSSSEYNEQFF. The CDR3 bases are TGTGCCAGCAGCTCCTCTGAGTATAATGAGCAGTTCTTC.

This sequence joins TRBV11-2 and TRBJ2-2; a weak D match, TRBD2 (7 bases). The CDR3 is 16 amino acids. The V end was cut by 4 bases, the J end by 6 bases, with 18 bases between. Germline V gene data show CDR1 as SGHAT and CDR2 as FQNNGV. The CDR3 is CASSSYGGGMAGELFF. CDR3 DNA sequence: TGTGCCAGCAGCTCCTATGGCGGGGGCATGGCCGGGGAGCTGTTTTTT. Using reference TRBV11-2 and TRBJ2-2 for the parts outside the CDR3, the full variable domain is EAGVAQSPRYKIIEKRQSVAFWCNPISGHATLYWYQQILGQGPKLLIQFQNNGVVDDSQLPKDRFSAERLKGVDSTLKIQPAKLEDSAVYLCASSSYGGGMAGELFFGEGSRLTVL.

The chain combines TRBV18 with TRBJ1-1; 9 nucleotides line up with TRBD1. Germline CDR1 KGHSH, CDR2 LQKENI. V gave up 3 bases and J gave up 0 bases; unmatched junction bases: 8. CDR3 length equals 17 residues. The CDR3 DNA reads as TGTGCCAGCTCACCGCGGGGGACAGGGAGAATGAACACTGAAGCTTTCTTT. It translates to CASSPRGTGRMNTEAFF.

This chain uses TRBV6-1 with TRBJ1-2, with 7 bases matching TRBD1. The V and J ends lost 4 bases and 4 bases, in that order; junction bases with no gene match: 12. The CDR3 is made up of 16 amino acids. From germline, CDR1 is MNHNS and CDR2 SASEGT. CDR3 amino acids: CASSGGIPGTAYGYTF. The DNA for the CDR3 is TGTGCCAGCAGTGGAGGGATCCCCGGGACAGCCTATGGCTACACCTTC.

The V and J genes are TRBV9 and TRBJ2-1; 7 positions match TRBD2. CDR3 length: 13 amino acids. Germline V gene lookup returns CDR1 SGDLS and CDR2 YYNGEE. V was clipped by 0 bases and J by 9 bases; unmatched bases: 3. CDR3: CASSVVGGGEQFF. CDR3 DNA: TGTGCCAGCAGCGTAGTTGGGGGGGGTGAGCAGTTCTTC.

V and J are TRBV7-3 and TRBJ2-1; 13 nucleotides line up with TRBD2. J gave up 9 bases and V 3 bases, and 8 bases lay outside the gene matches. CDR3 size: 16 residues. Germline values: CDR1 SGHTA, CDR2 FQGTGA. The CDR3 sequence: CASSLGLAGPTIEQFF. CDR3 coding DNA: TGTGCCAGCAGCTTGGGACTAGCGGGGCCCACTATTGAGCAGTTCTTC.

CDR3 DNA: TGTGCCAGCAGCCCAGACAGGGGGTCTGGAAACACCATATATTTT. Translation gives CASSPDRGSGNTIYF. The chain combines TRBV7-2 with TRBJ1-3; 9 nucleotides match TRBD1. CDR1 is SGHTA, CDR2 FQGNSA, per germline. The trim removed 5 bases at V and 1 base at J, leaving 3 bases unmatched. The CDR3 length is 15 residues. Complete variable domain (other parts from reference TRBV7-2 and TRBJ1-3): GAGVSQSPSNKVTEKGKDVELRCDPISGHTALYWYRQSLGQGLEFLIYFQGNSAPDKSGLPSDRFSAERTGGSVSTLTIQRTQQEDSAVYLCASSPDRGSGNTIYFGEGSWLTVV.

This clone was counted between two and nine times. The V call is TRBV2, the J call TRBJ1-3; D remains ambiguous. V lost 5 bases, J lost 4 bases, and 12 bases lay in between. Per the germline V gene, CDR1 is SNHLY and CDR2 is FYNNEI. This CDR3 spans 14 amino acids. CDR3 amino acids: CASSLRDSGNTIYF. The CDR3 nucleotides are TGTGCCAGCAGTCTGCGTGATTCGGGAAACACCATATATTTT. Full variable domain (rest looked up from reference TRBV2 and TRBJ1-3): EPEVTQTPSHQVTQMGQEVILRCVPISNHLYFYWYRQILGQKVEFLVSFYNNEISEKSEIFDDQFSVERPDGSNFTLKIRSTKLEDSAMYFCASSLRDSGNTIYFGEGSWLTVV.

This sequence joins TRBV6-1 and TRBJ2-6; a possible D gene is TRBD1 (6 bases). Germline V gene data show CDR1 as MNHNS and CDR2 as SASEGT. The CDR3 runs 17 residues. Trimming removed 1 base from V and 0 bases from J, with 10 bases in between. The CDR3 nucleotides are TGTGCCAGCAGTGAAGTTGAGGGGGACTCTGGGGCCAACGTCCTGACTTTC. It encodes CASSEVEGDSGANVLTF.

The chain employs TRBV6-5 and TRBJ2-2; D is perhaps TRBD1 (5 bases). Germline V gene sequence: CDR1 MNHEY, CDR2 SVGAGI. V shed 6 bases and J shed 9 bases, with 14 bases lying between them. This CDR3 is 13 amino acids long. In nucleotides, the CDR3 is TGTGCCAGCAGCTCGGACATCCTCCGGGAGCTGTTTTTT. Protein: CASSSDILRELFF.

CDR3 residues: CAITEGCSGGAYNEQFF. The CDR3 DNA sequence: TGTGCCATCACCGAGGGTTGTAGCGGGGGGGCGTACAATGAGCAGTTCTTC. The chain has TRBV10-3 and TRBJ2-1, with 11 bases fitting TRBD2. V was pared by 7 bases and J by 4 bases, with 12 bases of the junction left unmatched. In germline, CDR1 is ENHRY, CDR2 SYGVKD. The CDR3 has 17 residues.